These 22 T cell receptor beta chains were all obtained from the same sample, sequenced in a study of multiple sclerosis patients with progressive multifocal leukoencephalopathy. Repertoires were generated with immunoSEQ multiplex PCR, while TCRdb's copy carries only in-frame clones and drops some. The sample includes about 32,000 clones, about 87% of them seen just once. As for time point: time of PML onset. The source was PBMCs, collected from a patient treated with natalizumab. These receptor sequences come from a woman aged 40 to 50 with progressive multifocal leukoencephalopathy.

This rearrangement joins TRBV19 to TRBJ1-6; 7 nucleotides agree with TRBD1. This CDR3 contains 17 residues. V lost 3 bases and J lost 9; bases outside the gene matches: 14. The germline V gene has CDR1 LNHDA and CDR2 SQIVND (reference sequence). The DNA for the CDR3 is TGTGCCAGTAGTATGACCTCGAGAGGGGGCATCCGTTCACCCCTCCACTTT. Translation: CASSMTSRGGIRSPLHF.

The chain has TRBV6-5 and TRBJ2-1, with TRBD1 identical over 8 bases. The trim removed 5 bases at V and 6 bases at J, leaving 9 bases unmatched. The V gene's germline CDR1 is MNHEY and CDR2 SVGAGI. The CDR3 length is 15 residues. CDR3 region: CASSRGQGTANEQFF. The DNA for the CDR3 is TGTGCCAGCAGTCGCGGACAGGGCACGGCCAATGAGCAGTTCTTC.

This clone showed up just once. The V gene is TRBV7-8, the J gene TRBJ2-7, with D unclear. Germline CDR1 and CDR2: SGHVS and FQNEAQ. The V end was cut by 5 bases, the J end by 4 bases, with 9 bases between. This CDR3 has 12 residues. DNA for the CDR3: TGTGCCAGCAGCGACCTAGGGTACGAGCAGTACTTC. Amino acids: CASSDLGYEQYF.

V is TRBV9 and J is TRBJ1-1; D might be TRBD1 (5 bases). The CDR3 contains 14 residues. V lost 6 bases and J lost 8, with 20 bases in between. The germline gives CDR1 SGDLS, CDR2 YYNGEE. CDR3 region: CASTRDLPAGEAFF. DNA for the CDR3: TGTGCCAGCACCCGGGACCTGCCGGCCGGAGAAGCTTTCTTT.

The chain uses TRBV2 and TRBJ2-7; D is possibly TRBD1 (6 bases). Trimming took off 6 bases at V and 6 bases at J, with 18 bases between the two ends. CDR1 and CDR2 from the germline V gene are SNHLY and FYNNEI. CDR3 length equals 14 residues. The CDR3 is CASRAQGTSGEQYF. The CDR3 coding sequence is TGTGCCAGCAGAGCTCAGGGGACCTCGGGCGAGCAGTACTTC.

V and J are TRBV7-2 and TRBJ2-7; 8 bases map to TRBD1. Trimming at V came to 2 bases and at J to 3 bases, leaving 6 bases not matched to a gene. CDR3 length equals 15 residues. The germline V gene encodes CDR1 SGHTA and CDR2 FQGNSA. This CDR3 is CASSLSGQGGYEQYF. The CDR3 DNA reads as TGTGCCAGCAGCTTATCCGGACAGGGTGGCTACGAGCAGTACTTC.

As for this clone: At one end the junction does not follow the germline gene, possibly because of a read error. Within the sample, other DNA sequences also encode this same CDR3. J is TRBJ1-1 and V is TRBV7-2; D perhaps matches TRBD1 (5 bases). This CDR3 has 13 amino acids. Germline V gene lookup returns CDR1 SGHTA and CDR2 FQGNSA. In DNA form, the CDR3 reads TGTGCCAGCAGCCCGGGGGAGGACACTGAGGCTTTCTTT. Amino acids: CASSPGEDTEAFF.

The chain carries TRBV7-9 and TRBJ2-2, with a tentative D call TRBD2 (5 bases). This CDR3 spans 18 amino acids. Trimming stripped 7 bases from V and 0 bases from J, with 21 bases between. Per the germline V gene, CDR1 is SEHNR and CDR2 is FQNEAQ (reference sequence). CDR3 coding DNA: TGTGCCAGCATCCAGAGGGCCGACGGTAGACCGAACACCGGGGAGCTGTTTTTT. Amino acid sequence: CASIQRADGRPNTGELFF.

This clone was recorded once. The V call is TRBV5-6, the J call TRBJ1-2; TRBD1 is a possible D gene (6 bases). The length of the CDR3 is 13 residues. Between the trimmed V and J ends, which lost 2 bases and 8 bases, there was a span of 13 bases. Per germline, CDR1 SGHDT and CDR2 YYEEEE. CDR3 sequence (DNA): TGTGCCAGCAGCTTCGGGGGGGCCGGAGGCTACACCTTC. This sequence encodes CASSFGGAGGYTF.

CDR3 in DNA: TGTGCCAGCAGCCCCCCGGTAGGTACGGCTGGTGCCTACGAGCAGTACTTC. This translates into CASSPPVGTAGAYEQYF. This chain uses TRBV5-8 with TRBJ2-7, with D uncertain. CDR1 is SGHTS and CDR2 is YDEGEE in the germline V gene. The CDR3 spans 17 residues. Deletions cut 4 bases from V and 2 bases from J, with 22 bases between.

This CDR3 reads CASSPRTSIYEQYF. CDR3 sequence (DNA): TGTGCCAGCAGCCCGCGGACTAGCATCTACGAGCAGTACTTC. The chain combines TRBV4-2 with TRBJ2-7, with 8 positions matching TRBD2. The CDR3 consists of 14 residues. Germline CDR1 is LGHNA and CDR2 is YNFKEQ. J lost 3 bases, V lost 4 bases, and 5 bases had no gene match.

The V and J genes are TRBV7-8 and TRBJ2-5, with D tentatively TRBD1 or TRBD2 (6 bases each). V was pared by 1 base and J by 5 bases, with 11 bases between. The CDR3 is made up of 14 amino acids. CDR1 is SGHVS and CDR2 is FQNEAQ in the germline V gene. CDR3 DNA sequence: TGTGCCAGCAGCTTAGGGAGGGGGACGGAGACCCAGTACTTC. Amino acids: CASSLGRGTETQYF.

This chain joins TRBV15 and TRBJ1-2, with a weak D call TRBD1 (5 bases). The V end lost 3 bases, the J end lost 5 bases, and 13 bases lay between the germline ends. From germline, CDR1 is LNHNV and CDR2 YYDKDF (reference sequence). The CDR3 totals 14 residues. CDR3 sequence reads: CATSSRGVKYGYTF. The CDR3 bases are TGTGCCACCAGCAGCCGGGGCGTGAAGTATGGCTACACCTTC.

The chain employs TRBV7-9 and TRBJ1-5; no reliable D call. V was cut by 2 bases and J by 2 bases, with 13 bases left in between. Per the germline V gene, CDR1 is SEHNR and CDR2 is FQNEAQ (reference sequence). The CDR3 length is 16 residues. The CDR3 sequence: CASSLPSEEGNQPQHF. The CDR3 DNA sequence: TGTGCCAGCAGCTTACCTTCGGAGGAGGGCAATCAGCCCCAGCATTTT.

The chain is built from TRBV5-6 and TRBJ2-3; 8 bases line up with TRBD1. The trim removed 0 bases at V and 6 bases at J, leaving 6 bases unmatched. The germline V gene has CDR1 SGHDT and CDR2 YYEEEE. This CDR3 is 15 amino acids long. CDR3 coding DNA: TGTGCCAGCAGCTTGGTGGCCAGGGGGCTGGATACGCAGTATTTT. This gives the protein CASSLVARGLDTQYF.

The CDR3 region is CASSYSEEQFF. The DNA of the CDR3 is TGTGCCAGCAGTTACTCTGAGGAGCAGTTCTTC. The V call is TRBV6-5, the J call TRBJ2-1; D ambiguous. Germline V gives CDR1 MNHEY, CDR2 SVGAGI. There are 11 residues in the CDR3. Trimming cost V 0 bases and J 10 bases, with 4 bases left between them.

The V gene is TRBV28, the J gene TRBJ1-5; no firm D call. Germline-derived CDR1 and CDR2 are MDHEN and SYDVKM. This CDR3 comprises 15 residues. The V end lost 4 bases, the J end lost 4 bases, and 14 bases lay between the germline ends. This CDR3 reads CASSYVVEYNQPQHF. The CDR3 coding sequence is TGTGCCAGCAGTTACGTGGTTGAGTATAATCAGCCCCAGCATTTT.

This sequence joins TRBV27 and TRBJ2-3; D may correspond to TRBD1 or TRBD2 (5 bases each). The CDR3 totals 14 residues. Germline V lookup: CDR1 MNHEY, CDR2 SMNVEV (reference sequence). The V end lost 6 bases, the J end lost 3 bases, and 13 bases lay between the germline ends. Here the CDR3 DNA reads TGTGCCAGCAGCTCCCGGGACCCGACAGATACGCAGTATTTT. Its translation is CASSSRDPTDTQYF.

The rearrangement uses TRBV19 and TRBJ1-4; perhaps TRBD1 as D (5 bases). This CDR3 has 15 amino acids. From germline, CDR1 is LNHDA and CDR2 SQIVND (reference sequence). Trimming pared 5 bases from V and 6 bases from J, leaving 16 bases between. CDR3 coding DNA: TGTGCCAGTAGTGACGAAGGGGCCACCGATGAAAAACTGTTTTTT. Protein: CASSDEGATDEKLFF.

The V gene is TRBV11-2, the J gene TRBJ1-1, with TRBD1 matching over 11 bases. The germline V gene has CDR1 SGHAT and CDR2 FQNNGV. This CDR3 spans 14 amino acids. V gave up 0 bases and J gave up 8 bases; unmatched junction bases: 2. CDR3 sequence: CASSLEDRGREAFF. As DNA, the CDR3 is TGTGCCAGCAGCTTAGAGGACAGGGGGCGAGAAGCTTTCTTT.

Comment on this clone: The junction shows a germline mismatch at one end, possibly a read error. CDR3 region: CASSLVEAGSEAFF. In DNA form, the CDR3 reads TGTGCCAGCAGTTTAGTCGAGGCGGGGTCTGAAGCTTTCTTT. The rearrangement joins TRBV7-9 to TRBJ1-1; D is unclear. This CDR3 is 14 amino acids long. Germline V gene data show CDR1 as SEHNR and CDR2 as FQNEAQ (reference sequence).

The gene calls are TRBV11-2 and TRBJ1-4; weak D call: TRBD1 (5 bases). The CDR3 is made up of 15 amino acids. V lost 5 bases and J 7 bases, leaving 17 bases between the germline ends. Looked up from germline, CDR1 is SGHAT and CDR2 is FQNNGV. The CDR3 DNA reads as TGTGCCAGCAGCCTTCGCGACAGTATGGGTGAAAAACTGTTTTTT. Its protein is CASSLRDSMGEKLFF.